This is a list of T cell receptor beta chains from one sample in a study of shared clonotypes between healthy human individuals. Profiling relied on immunoSEQ multiplex PCR, and the TCRdb table lists in-frame clones only, not all of them. The table records about 690,000 clones, roughly 87% of them present only once. Sample: memory CD8+ T cells from PBMCs. These receptors were collected from a man aged 18 to 30 in good health. Some clones in this sample may be carry-over from other donors' samples. CDR3s include the opening cysteine and the closing phenylalanine or tryptophan. The order of the fields is clone size, D gene, CDR3 length, V gene, J gene, CDR3 protein, CDR3 DNA. D genes are given only for firm matches. Only part of the rows carry a size: once, few, many, or a class if the clone is expanded.

>NA|NA|15|TRBV6-6|TRBJ2-7
CASSPDSNALYEQYF
TGTGCCAGCAGCCCCGACAGTAACGCCCTTTACGAGCAGTACTTC
>NA|NA|14|TRBV14|TRBJ1-2
CASSYMGAMEGYTF
TGTGCCAGCAGCTATATGGGGGCCATGGAAGGCTACACCTTC
>NA|TRBD2|17|TRBV19|TRBJ2-7
CASSWFRTSTNSYEQYF
TGTGCCAGTAGTTGGTTCAGGACTAGCACGAACTCCTACGAGCAGTACTTC
>many|NA|18|TRBV4-2|TRBJ2-3
CASSQEPIGNAPTDTQYF
TGTGCCAGCAGCCAAGAACCTATTGGGAACGCCCCCACAGATACGCAGTATTTT
>NA|NA|14|TRBV19|TRBJ1-2
CATQGENTNYGYTF
TGTGCCACTCAAGGGGAGAACACTAACTATGGCTACACCTTC
>few|NA|14|TRBV7-8|TRBJ2-7
CASSLAQVSYEQYF
TGTGCCAGCAGCTTAGCCCAGGTCTCCTACGAGCAGTACTTC
>NA|NA|15|TRBV4-1|TRBJ2-7
CASSQDRGRAHEQYF
TGCGCCAGCAGCCAAGATAGGGGCAGGGCCCACGAGCAGTACTTC
>once|NA|18|TRBV9|TRBJ2-5
CASSVDGGGLGGLETQYF
TGTGCCAGCAGCGTAGATGGAGGAGGGCTAGGTGGTCTCGAGACCCAGTACTTC
>NA|NA|17|TRBV9|TRBJ2-1
CASSTFERYSSYNEQFF
TGTGCCAGCAGCACCTTCGAGCGCTACAGCTCCTACAATGAGCAGTTCTTC
>NA|NA|14|TRBV28|TRBJ1-1
CASSGMGRVTEAFF
TGTGCCAGCAGTGGTATGGGAAGGGTAACTGAAGCTTTCTTT
>NA|TRBD2|15|TRBV4-1|TRBJ2-2
CASSQREPGTGELFF
TGCGCCAGCAGCCAGCGGGAGCCGGGCACCGGGGAGCTGTTTTTT
>NA|TRBD2|15|TRBV7-3|TRBJ2-5
CASSWTSGIRETQYF
TGTGCCAGCAGCTGGACTAGCGGGATTCGAGAGACCCAGTACTTC
>once|NA|13|TRBV7-8|TRBJ1-2
CASSTRVDYGYTF
TGTGCCAGCAGCACGAGGGTGGACTATGGCTACACCTTC
>NA|TRBD2|14|TRBV30|TRBJ2-1
CAWSVSSGNNEQFF
TGTGCCTGGAGTGTATCTAGCGGCAACAATGAGCAGTTCTTC
>NA|NA|15|TRBV9|TRBJ2-2
CASSVVGGPTGELFF
TGTGCCAGCAGCGTGGTGGGAGGCCCCACCGGGGAGCTGTTTTTT
>NA|TRBD2|17|TRBV9|TRBJ2-2
CASSLGTSGRWTGELFF
TGTGCCAGCAGCCTCGGGACTAGCGGGAGGTGGACCGGGGAGCTGTTTTTT
>NA|TRBD1|15|TRBV7-2|TRBJ2-7
CASSPRQGAWNEQYF
TGTGCCAGCAGCCCTAGACAGGGGGCTTGGAACGAGCAGTACTTC
>NA|NA|14|TRBV9|TRBJ2-1
CASSLLIEGNEQFF
TGTGCCAGCAGCCTTCTCATAGAAGGCAATGAGCAGTTCTTC
>NA|NA|17|TRBV27|TRBJ1-1
CASSPIGIRRLGTEAFF
TGTGCCAGCAGCCCAATTGGGATCAGGCGTCTCGGCACTGAAGCTTTCTTT
>NA|NA|15|TRBV27|TRBJ1-2
CASMGRFSSNYGYTF
TGTGCCAGCATGGGACGGTTTTCTTCTAACTATGGCTACACCTTC
>NA|NA|11|TRBV6-5|TRBJ2-1
CASSYGDWWFF
TGTGCCAGCAGTTACGGGGACTGGTGGTTCTTC
>NA|NA|14|TRBV28|TRBJ2-3
CASSLVQGEDTQYF
TGTGCCAGCAGTTTAGTACAGGGAGAAGATACGCAGTATTTT
>once|NA|15|TRBV5-6|TRBJ1-1
CASSLVSRRNTEAFF
TGTGCCAGCAGCTTGGTGTCTCGGAGGAACACTGAAGCTTTCTTT
>NA|NA|15|TRBV7-2|TRBJ2-5
CASSFGGGLQETQYF
TGTGCCAGCAGCTTTGGTGGGGGGTTACAAGAGACCCAGTACTTC
>NA|NA|16|TRBV19|TRBJ2-7
CASSIRQGGGTYEQYF
TGTGCCAGTAGTATCCGACAGGGCGGGGGTACCTACGAGCAGTACTTC
>NA|NA|14|TRBV9|TRBJ2-7
CASSPRQSSYEQYF
TGTGCCAGCAGCCCGCGACAGAGTTCCTACGAGCAGTACTTC
>NA|TRBD2|14|TRBV29-1|TRBJ2-1
CSVVTSATYNEQFF
TGCAGCGTGGTGACTAGCGCTACCTACAATGAGCAGTTCTTC
>NA|NA|14|TRBV7-9|TRBJ2-5
CASSPGLIQETQYF
TGTGCCAGCAGCCCCGGACTGATCCAAGAGACCCAGTACTTC
>NA|TRBD1|14|TRBV7-2|TRBJ2-1
CASSLGQGGGEQFF
TGTGCCAGCAGCTTAGGACAGGGTGGTGGTGAGCAGTTCTTC
>once|NA|15|TRBV15|TRBJ1-2
CATSRVQIDGIGYTF
TGTGCCACCAGCAGAGTTCAAATAGACGGCATCGGCTACACCTTC
>NA|TRBD1|15|TRBV7-2|TRBJ2-7
CASSRRTGASYEQYF
TGTGCCAGCAGCCGAAGGACAGGGGCGTCCTACGAGCAGTACTTC
>NA|TRBD1|15|TRBV27|TRBJ2-1
CASSFYGTGGNEQFF
TGTGCCAGCAGTTTTTACGGGACAGGTGGCAATGAGCAGTTCTTC
>NA|TRBD1|14|TRBV4-2|TRBJ1-2
CASSQGQGSDGYTF
TGTGCCAGCAGCCAAGGACAGGGTTCTGATGGCTACACCTTC
>NA|TRBD2|14|TRBV9|TRBJ2-7
CASSERGGAYEQYF
TGTGCCAGCAGCGAGCGGGGGGGAGCCTACGAGCAGTACTTC
>NA|TRBD2|14|TRBV4-2|TRBJ2-7
CASSLKRESDEQYF
TGTGCCAGCAGCCTTAAGCGGGAAAGCGACGAGCAGTACTTC
>NA|TRBD1|13|TRBV27|TRBJ1-1
CASSDRGRPEAFF
TGTGCCAGCAGTGACAGGGGCCGGCCTGAAGCTTTCTTT
>NA|NA|18|TRBV5-4|TRBJ1-4
CASSLKGDGDLMSEKLFF
TGTGCCAGCAGCTTGAAAGGGGACGGAGATTTAATGAGCGAAAAACTGTTTTTT
>NA|NA|15|TRBV6-1|TRBJ1-3
CASSETPGSGNTIYF
TGTGCCAGCAGTGAAACGCCGGGCTCTGGAAACACCATATATTTT
>NA|TRBD1|14|TRBV28|TRBJ1-5
CASSSQGLLIPQHF
TGTGCCAGCAGCTCACAGGGGCTTCTTATCCCCCAGCATTTT
>NA|NA|14|TRBV28|TRBJ2-7
CASIDGESSYEQYF
TGTGCCAGCATCGACGGGGAATCCAGCTACGAGCAGTACTTC
>NA|NA|14|TRBV7-1|TRBJ2-7
CASSPHQSRAVQYF
TGTGCCAGCAGCCCCCATCAATCCAGGGCGGTACAGTACTTC
>NA|NA|12|TRBV28|TRBJ2-1
CASSSLNNEQFF
TGTGCCAGCAGTAGCCTCAACAATGAGCAGTTCTTC
>NA|TRBD2|15|TRBV28|TRBJ2-7
CASRLAGLSSYEQYF
TGTGCCAGCAGGCTAGCGGGTCTAAGCTCCTACGAGCAGTACTTC
>NA|NA|16|TRBV28|TRBJ1-1
CASRTQVRWSDTEAFF
TGTGCCAGCAGAACCCAAGTCCGCTGGAGTGATACTGAAGCTTTCTTT
>NA|NA|17|TRBV30|TRBJ1-3
CAWSVPVRVFSGNTIYF
TGTGCCTGGAGTGTACCGGTGCGGGTATTCTCTGGAAACACCATATATTTT
>NA|NA|13|TRBV27|TRBJ1-5
CASTSRGNQPQHF
TGTGCCAGCACTTCAAGGGGCAATCAGCCCCAGCATTTT
>NA|TRBD2|18|TRBV18|TRBJ2-5
CASSPSRLAGEGSETQYF
TGTGCCAGCTCACCTTCTAGACTAGCGGGAGAGGGTTCGGAGACCCAGTACTTC
>NA|NA|15|TRBV29-1|TRBJ2-5
CSVSPRGPSQETQYF
TGCAGCGTATCGCCGAGGGGACCTTCGCAAGAGACCCAGTACTTC
>NA|TRBD2|18|TRBV19|TRBJ2-5
CASSIGRFGLAGEETQYF
TGTGCCAGTAGTATAGGGCGGTTTGGACTAGCGGGTGAAGAGACCCAGTACTTC
>NA|NA|17|TRBV9|TRBJ2-3
CASSVPRTALGTDTQYF
TGTGCCAGCAGCGTACCTCGGACAGCTCTTGGCACAGATACGCAGTATTTT
>NA|TRBD1|16|TRBV7-8|TRBJ1-5
CASSPTGEHSNQPQHF
TGTGCCAGCAGCCCCACAGGGGAGCATAGCAATCAGCCCCAGCATTTT
>NA|TRBD1|15|TRBV19|TRBJ1-1
CASRNQGQGGTEAFF
TGTGCCAGTAGAAACCAGGGACAGGGAGGCACTGAAGCTTTCTTT
>NA|NA|16|TRBV27|TRBJ1-5
CASSLSPRSGNQPQHF
TGTGCCAGCAGTTTATCCCCCAGGAGTGGCAATCAGCCCCAGCATTTT
>NA|TRBD1|16|TRBV5-5|TRBJ2-1
CASRPGQGRSYNEQFF
TGTGCCAGCAGGCCGGGACAGGGACGCTCCTACAATGAGCAGTTCTTC
>NA|NA|11|TRBV28|TRBJ2-5
CASSGVGTQYF
TGTGCCAGCAGCGGCGTTGGGACCCAGTACTTC